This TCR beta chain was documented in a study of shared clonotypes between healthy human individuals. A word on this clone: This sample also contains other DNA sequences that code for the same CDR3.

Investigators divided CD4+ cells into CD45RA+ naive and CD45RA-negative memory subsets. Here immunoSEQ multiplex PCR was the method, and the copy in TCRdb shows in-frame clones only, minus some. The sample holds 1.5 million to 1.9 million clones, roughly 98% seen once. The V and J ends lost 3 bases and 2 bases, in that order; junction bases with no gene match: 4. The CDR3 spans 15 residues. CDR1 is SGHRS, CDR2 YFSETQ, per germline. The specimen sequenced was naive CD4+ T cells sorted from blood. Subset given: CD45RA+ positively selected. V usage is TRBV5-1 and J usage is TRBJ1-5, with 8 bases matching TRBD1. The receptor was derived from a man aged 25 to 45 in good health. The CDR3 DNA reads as TGCGCCAGCAGCTCGGGGACAGGCGGCAATCAGCCCCAGCATTTT. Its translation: CASSSGTGGNQPQHF. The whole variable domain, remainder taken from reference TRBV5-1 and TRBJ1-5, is KAGVTQTPRYLIKTRGQQVTLSCSPISGHRSVSWYQQTPGQGLQFLFEYFSETQRNKGNFPGRFSGRQFSNSRSEMNVSTLELGDSALYLCASSSGTGGNQPQHFGDGTRLSIL.